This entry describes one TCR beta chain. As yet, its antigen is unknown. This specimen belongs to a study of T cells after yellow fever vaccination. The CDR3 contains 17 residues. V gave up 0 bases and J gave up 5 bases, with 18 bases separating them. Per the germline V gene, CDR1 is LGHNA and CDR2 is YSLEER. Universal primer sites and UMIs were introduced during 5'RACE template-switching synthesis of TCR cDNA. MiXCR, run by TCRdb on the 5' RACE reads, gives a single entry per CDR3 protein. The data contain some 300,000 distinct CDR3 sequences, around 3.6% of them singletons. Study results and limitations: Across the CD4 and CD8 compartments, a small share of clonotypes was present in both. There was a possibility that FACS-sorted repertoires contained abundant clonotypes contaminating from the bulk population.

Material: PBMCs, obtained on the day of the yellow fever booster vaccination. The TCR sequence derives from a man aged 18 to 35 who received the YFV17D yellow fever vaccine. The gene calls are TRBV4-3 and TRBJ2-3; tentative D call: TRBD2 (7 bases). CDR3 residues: CASSQDGRGGAGDTQYF. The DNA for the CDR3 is TGCGCCAGCAGCCAAGATGGTCGCGGGGGCGCGGGAGATACGCAGTATTTT.